This T cell receptor (beta chain) originates from a study of T-cell reconstitution after alpha-beta-depleted transplantation in children. The authors prepared the TCRbeta library with unique molecular identifiers. Using its own MiXCR run on the PCR reads, TCRdb lists one record per CDR3 protein. This repertoire shows 550,000 to 600,000 distinct CDR3 sequences, more than 20% found once; its top ten account for around an eighth. The study's findings and limits: TCRbeta diversity was high at day 60 in some patients (a result of surviving recipient T cells and thymic progenitors). At around two months after transplant, the alpha-beta T cells were reportedly derived from several hundred expanded clones that came from non-depleted graft cells. T-cell counts and diversity were attributed mostly to newly produced T cells one year after transplant.

CDR1 is SGHRS, CDR2 YFSETQ, per germline. V lost 0 bases and J lost 12, with 8 bases in between. The CDR3 has 11 amino acids. Points on this clonotype: The antigen remains undetermined.

This chain joins TRBV5-1 and TRBJ2-3; D is perhaps TRBD1 (6 bases). The TCR sequence derives from a boy less than two years old who had a stem cell transplant for acute myeloid leukemia, so the T cells may come from the graft donor. Material: PBMCs, mostly from graft donor cells, obtained 360 days after TCRalphabeta/CD19-depleted stem cell transplant. CDR3 DNA sequence: TGCGCCAGCAGCTTGGGACAGGCCCAGTATTTT. This sequence encodes CASSLGQAQYF. Combining the CDR3 with reference TRBV5-1 and TRBJ2-3 gives the whole variable domain KAGVTQTPRYLIKTRGQQVTLSCSPISGHRSVSWYQQTPGQGLQFLFEYFSETQRNKGNFPGRFSGRQFSNSRSEMNVSTLELGDSALYLCASSLGQAQYFGPGTRLTVL.